This TCR beta chain was identified in a study of cytomegalovirus exposure and HLA in healthy donors. Study-wide background: The approximately 600 first-cohort repertoires shared a platform with the 100 to 150 validation repertoires, as reported in a later analysis.

The V end was cut by 6 bases, the J end by 2 bases, with 10 bases between. CDR3 length: 14 amino acids. CDR1 and CDR2 from the germline V gene are SEHNR and FQNEAQ (reference sequence). Sequencing was performed with immunoSEQ multiplex PCR; in TCRdb, only in-frame clones are kept and a portion is missing. The table has tens of thousands of clones, 95% seen once. For this clone: Its matching antigen is unknown.

Overall study results and limits: Using the classifier, cytomegalovirus status was reportedly diagnosed with high specificity and sensitivity.

Separate from the roughly 610-subject first cohort, the approximately 120-subject validation cohort was the one that the donors belonged to. The sample taken for sequencing was PBMCs. The receptor's source is a woman aged 18 to 35 in good health and CMV-seronegative. The V gene is TRBV7-9, the J gene TRBJ2-2; D unresolved. CDR3 protein: CASRTDGNTGELFF. Here the CDR3 DNA reads TGTGCCAGCAGAACAGACGGCAACACCGGGGAGCTGTTTTTT.